This T cell receptor beta chain was obtained from a study of shared clonotypes between healthy human individuals. Measured with immunoSEQ multiplex PCR; TCRdb has only the in-frame clones, and not every one. The sample has under 700,000 clones, approximately 95% seen once. The naive CD8 fraction comprised CD45RO-negative cells positively selected for CCR7 and excluded terminally differentiated effector memory CD45RA+ cells. What was sequenced was naive CD8+ T cells sorted from blood. This clonotype originated in a woman aged 30 to 39 in good health.

This CDR3 is CASSRTQTYEQYF. The CDR3 DNA follows: TGTGCCAGCAGTCGGACACAAACCTACGAGCAGTACTTC. The V and J genes are TRBV6-5 and TRBJ2-7, with TRBD1 as a possible D gene (5 bases). The CDR3 covers 13 residues. V dropped 5 bases and J dropped 2 bases, with 10 bases sitting between them. Germline values: CDR1 MNHEY, CDR2 SVGAGI.